Following are 20 T cell receptor beta chains from one sample sequenced in a study of beta chain features in type 1 diabetes (dated by TCRdb to between 2017 and 2018). Findings and caveats that apply to the study as a whole: A moderate but significant shortening of TCRB CDR3 length was observed in type 1 diabetes patients in all four CD4+ subsets.

Library generation was performed with the immunoSEQ multiplex PCR assay. The entire isolated RNA was reverse transcribed using the High Capacity cDNA Reverse Transcription Kit, and thus expressed TCRB transcripts were sequenced. This is the immuneACCESS table as TCRdb keeps it, with only in-frame sequences that have V and J called. A part of the clones is gone; compared with another copy, unresolved V genes explain less than half, and the rest is unexplained. The sample yields roughly 160,000 clones; approximately 8.4% were counted once. The ten largest clones take up 0.5% of the sample. These TCRs are of unknown antigen specificity. The sample comprised central memory CD4+ T cells from blood. The receptors here all came from a man between 18 and 29 years old with type 1 diabetes.

This clone was observed a few times. This chain uses TRBV28 with TRBJ2-7; 9 nucleotides agree with TRBD1. The CDR3 loop spans 15 amino acids. V lost 4 bases, J lost 3 bases, and 7 bases stayed unmatched. Germline CDR1 reads MDHEN; CDR2 reads SYDVKM. The CDR3: CASSSWTGVSYEQYF. CDR3 sequence (DNA): TGTGCCAGCAGTTCCTGGACAGGGGTGAGCTACGAGCAGTACTTC.

This clone has just a few counts. The chain recombines TRBV5-4 with TRBJ1-6; 8 bases are shared with TRBD1. Germline CDR1 SGHNT, CDR2 YYREEE (reference sequence). The CDR3 totals 15 residues. V lost 1 base to trimming and J lost 7 bases; unmatched junction nucleotides: 4. CDR3 protein: CASSLWAGGNSPLHF. The CDR3 DNA follows: TGTGCCAGCAGCTTGTGGGCAGGGGGCAATTCACCCCTCCACTTT.

This clone was detected only a few times. V usage is TRBV5-6 and J usage is TRBJ2-6; TRBD2 agrees at 9 bases. Germline V lookup: CDR1 SGHDT, CDR2 YYEEEE. This CDR3 region has 18 residues. V shed 1 base and J 0 bases; nucleotides not matched to a gene: 5. The CDR3 DNA reads TGTGCCAGCAGCTTGTTGGTAGCGGGGGACTCTGGGGCCAACGTCCTGACTTTC. This translates into CASSLLVAGDSGANVLTF. The whole variable domain, filled in from reference TRBV5-6 and TRBJ2-6, reads DAGVTQSPTHLIKTRGQQVTLRCSPKSGHDTVSWYQQALGQGPQFIFQYYEEEERQRGNFPDRFSGHQFPNYSSELNVNALLLGDSALYLCASSLLVAGDSGANVLTFGAGSRLTVL.

The chain recombines TRBV2 with TRBJ2-7; possibly TRBD2 for D (6 bases). The CDR3 length is 12 residues. Trimming cost V 11 bases and J 3 bases, with 14 bases left between them. Germline loops: CDR1 SNHLY, CDR2 FYNNEI. The CDR3 sequence is CAGRRGYYEQYF. The CDR3 region has the DNA TGTGCCGGTCGTCGGGGGTACTACGAGCAGTACTTC. The full variable domain, completed using reference TRBV2 and TRBJ2-7, is EPEVTQTPSHQVTQMGQEVILRCVPISNHLYFYWYRQILGQKVEFLVSFYNNEISEKSEIFDDQFSVERPDGSNFTLKIRSTKLEDSAMYFCAGRRGYYEQYFGPGTRLTVT.

This clone was observed a handful of times. This chain links TRBV19 with TRBJ2-1; 7 bases line up with TRBD1. V dropped 5 bases and J dropped 4; count of bases not matched to a gene: 11. Germline loops: CDR1 LNHDA, CDR2 SQIVND (reference sequence). There are 16 residues in the CDR3. CDR3 bases: TGTGCCAGTAGTTCTCCCGGGACAGAAAAGTACAATGAGCAGTTCTTC. This gives the protein CASSSPGTEKYNEQFF.

V usage is TRBV18 and J usage is TRBJ1-6; D gene uncertain. Trimming shortened V by 3 bases and J by 10 bases, and 10 bases separated the two germline ends. Germline assignment: CDR1 KGHSH and CDR2 LQKENI. This CDR3 spans 13 amino acids. Written as DNA, the CDR3 is TGTGCCAGCTCACCCGAGGGTTCCTCACCCCTCCACTTT. Residues: CASSPEGSSPLHF.

This clone was seen only once. This rearrangement joins TRBV9 to TRBJ2-7; 12 bases map to TRBD1. Per germline, CDR1 SGDLS and CDR2 YYNGEE. Trimming cost V 3 bases and J 3 bases; bases outside gene matches: 4. The CDR3 length is 15 residues. The CDR3 loop is CASSAGQGANYEQYF. DNA for the CDR3: TGTGCCAGCAGCGCGGGACAGGGGGCTAACTACGAGCAGTACTTC.

This clone was seen at least ten times. V usage is TRBV14 and J usage is TRBJ1-6; D call uncertain. V lost 4 bases, J lost 8 bases, and 12 bases lay in between. This CDR3 is 14 amino acids long. Looked up from germline, CDR1 is SGHDN and CDR2 is FVKESK. The CDR3 loop is CASSRGGRYSPLHF. The CDR3 DNA sequence: TGTGCCAGCAGCCGGGGAGGGCGGTATTCACCCCTCCACTTT.

This clone has only a few counts. CDR3 DNA: TGTGCCTGGAGCGTACCACAAGGGGGAGGGTCACCCCTCCACTTT. This gives the protein CAWSVPQGGGSPLHF. The chain has TRBV30 and TRBJ1-6; D may be TRBD1 (6 bases). Germline loops: CDR1 GTSNPN, CDR2 SVGIG (reference sequence). The V end lost 3 bases, the J end lost 10 bases, and 19 bases lay between the germline ends. There are 15 residues in the CDR3.

The J gene is TRBJ2-7, the V gene TRBV5-1; D is perhaps TRBD1 (5 bases). This CDR3 has 15 residues. V shed 0 bases and J shed 1 base, with 11 bases lying between them. Per the germline V gene, CDR1 is SGHRS and CDR2 is YFSETQ. For the CDR3, the DNA is TGCGCCAGCAGCTTGGCCTCGTCAGGGTCCTACGAGCAGTACTTC. This encodes CASSLASSGSYEQYF. The variable domain in full, completed from reference TRBV5-1 and TRBJ2-7, reads KAGVTQTPRYLIKTRGQQVTLSCSPISGHRSVSWYQQTPGQGLQFLFEYFSETQRNKGNFPGRFSGRQFSNSRSEMNVSTLELGDSALYLCASSLASSGSYEQYFGPGTRLTVT.

On this clone itself: One end of the junction varies from germline; a read error may be responsible. The CDR3 nucleotides read TGTGCCAGCAGCTTGGATTCTGGAGACACCATATATTTT. Translating gives CASSLDSGDTIYF. The chain links TRBV7-8 to TRBJ1-3; D gene uncertain. This CDR3 has 13 residues. The germline V gene encodes CDR1 SGHVS and CDR2 FQNEAQ.

The V and J genes are TRBV6-1 and TRBJ2-5, with 7 bases that match TRBD1. The CDR3 runs 14 residues. J lost 4 bases, V lost 3 bases, and 5 bases had no gene match. The germline CDR1 and CDR2 sequences are MNHNS and SASEGT. The CDR3 loop reads CASSEDRSPETQYF. The CDR3 nucleotides read TGTGCCAGCAGTGAGGACAGGTCCCCAGAGACCCAGTACTTC.

The V gene is TRBV2, the J gene TRBJ2-3, with 11 positions matching TRBD2. J was trimmed by 2 bases and V by 6 bases; bases with no gene match: 7. Germline lookup yields CDR1 SNHLY and CDR2 FYNNEI. This CDR3 spans 16 amino acids. This chain's CDR3 is CASRTTSGTYTDTQYF. The CDR3 DNA follows: TGTGCCAGCAGAACGACTAGCGGGACCTACACAGATACGCAGTATTTT.

V gene TRBV2 combines with J gene TRBJ1-1; weak D call: TRBD1 (5 bases). The V gene lost 10 bases and the J gene lost 3 bases, with 18 bases spanning the gap. The V gene's germline CDR1 is SNHLY and CDR2 FYNNEI. The CDR3 consists of 14 residues. CDR3 nucleotides: TGTGCCACCCGGAGCACTATAGGGGACACTGAAGCTTTCTTT. This gives the protein CATRSTIGDTEAFF.

CDR3 sequence reads: CASSPGIWQGTDTQYF. DNA of the CDR3: TGTGCCAGCTCACCCGGAATATGGCAGGGCACAGATACGCAGTATTTT. This rearrangement joins TRBV18 to TRBJ2-3; D not resolved. Trimming stripped 3 bases from V and 1 base from J, with 14 bases between. Germline values: CDR1 KGHSH, CDR2 LQKENI. The CDR3 totals 16 residues.

This clone has only a few counts. J is TRBJ2-5 and V is TRBV5-4, with D unclear. V gave up 5 bases and J gave up 0 bases, with 8 bases separating them. This CDR3 has 13 residues. Germline loops: CDR1 SGHNT, CDR2 YYREEE (reference sequence). The CDR3 sequence is CASRRDYQETQYF. CDR3 nucleotide sequence: TGTGCCAGCAGACGAGATTACCAAGAGACCCAGTACTTC.

V and J are TRBV5-4 and TRBJ2-2; tentatively, D is TRBD1 (6 bases). Trimming took off 1 base at V and 6 bases at J, with 16 bases between the two ends. In germline, CDR1 is SGHNT, CDR2 YYREEE (reference sequence). This CDR3 has 16 amino acids. The CDR3 DNA reads TGTGCCAGCAGCTTGAGACAGGCTGCATTTCCCGGGGAGCTGTTTTTT. Its protein product is CASSLRQAAFPGELFF.

There are a few counts of this clone. The gene calls are TRBV6-4 and TRBJ2-3, with 7 bases that match TRBD1. Per germline, CDR1 MRHNA and CDR2 SNTAGT. This CDR3 is 16 amino acids long. Germline trimming cut 4 bases from V and 2 bases from J; bases unmatched to any gene: 9. The CDR3 region has the DNA TGTGCCAGCAGTGCGACTCCGGGACAGATCACAGATACGCAGTATTTT. Its translation is CASSATPGQITDTQYF.

Only a few counts were recorded for this clone. J is TRBJ1-1 and V is TRBV6-5; tentative D call: TRBD1 (6 bases). Germline V gives CDR1 MNHEY, CDR2 SVGAGI. The CDR3 runs to 15 residues. V was cut by 6 bases and J by 9 bases, with 23 bases left in between. DNA of the CDR3: TGTGCCAGCAGAGCCGGCGGTTCGGGGGGCGGCAAAGCTTTCTTT. Translating it yields CASRAGGSGGGKAFF.

This clone was detected only a few times. V gene TRBV30 combines with J gene TRBJ1-4; D possibly corresponds to TRBD1 (5 bases). CDR1 and CDR2 from the germline V gene are GTSNPN and SVGIG (reference sequence). The V end was cut by 2 bases, the J end by 8 bases, with 12 bases between. CDR3 size: 13 residues. CDR3 sequence reads: CAWSLRGREKLFF. The CDR3 region has the DNA TGTGCCTGGAGTCTTAGGGGAAGAGAAAAACTGTTTTTT.